These 13 T cell receptor beta chains came from one sample sequenced in a study of cytomegalovirus exposure and HLA in healthy donors (dated by TCRdb to the late 2010s). Libraries were prepared through the immunoSEQ multiplex PCR assay. The table comes from immuneACCESS by way of TCRdb, which keeps in-frame sequences with V and J called. Part of the clones is missing from these tables; in studies checked, under half for an unresolved V gene and the rest for unknown reasons. Recorded for this sample are 110,000 or so clones; around 95% of them occurred a single time. 0.67% of the sample is taken by the ten largest. The sequencing input was PBMCs. These receptors came from a woman under 30 in good health and CMV-seronegative.

The chain joins TRBV5-1 to TRBJ1-2; TRBD1 agrees at 9 bases. Germline V gene data show CDR1 as SGHRS and CDR2 as YFSETQ. The CDR3 is 15 amino acids. V gave up 5 bases and J gave up 1 base; unmatched junction bases: 6. The DNA for the CDR3 is TGCGCCAGCAGTACACAGGGGGCGTATAACTATGGCTACACCTTC. The encoded protein is CASSTQGAYNYGYTF. Full variable domain (rest looked up from reference TRBV5-1 and TRBJ1-2): KAGVTQTPRYLIKTRGQQVTLSCSPISGHRSVSWYQQTPGQGLQFLFEYFSETQRNKGNFPGRFSGRQFSNSRSEMNVSTLELGDSALYLCASSTQGAYNYGYTFGSGTRLTVV.

This chain connects TRBV4-2 to TRBJ1-5; perhaps TRBD1 as D (5 bases). V was shortened by 1 base and J by 7 bases, with 8 bases between the two germline ends. The CDR3 runs to 13 residues. CDR1 is LGHNA, CDR2 YNFKEQ, per germline. This CDR3 reads CASSQGRGQPQHF. The DNA of the CDR3 is TGTGCCAGCAGCCAAGGAAGGGGACAGCCCCAGCATTTT.

The chain links TRBV18 to TRBJ2-3, with TRBD2 matching over 10 bases. The germline V gene has CDR1 KGHSH and CDR2 LQKENI. V lost 2 bases, J lost 0 bases, and 5 bases stayed unmatched. The CDR3 length is 17 residues. The CDR3 spells CASSPSSGGTSTDTQYF. CDR3 sequence (DNA): TGTGCCAGCTCACCAAGTAGCGGGGGGACTAGCACAGATACGCAGTATTTT.

The J gene is TRBJ2-7, the V gene TRBV6-6, with 8 positions matching TRBD1. The CDR3 consists of 13 residues. Germline CDR1 is MNHNY and CDR2 is SVGAGI (reference sequence). Trimming cost V 10 bases and J 5 bases; bases outside gene matches: 10. In DNA form, the CDR3 reads TGTGCCACAGAAGGACAGGGTGGCAACGAGCAGTACTTC. Protein: CATEGQGGNEQYF.

The rearrangement joins TRBV7-6 to TRBJ2-2, with TRBD1 identical over 7 bases. CDR1 is SGHVS, CDR2 FNYEAQ, per germline. The CDR3 extends over 16 amino acids. V shed 0 bases, J shed 5 bases, and the junction held 6 bases outside the gene matches. The CDR3 loop reads CASSLATGQQTGELFF. As DNA, the CDR3 is TGTGCCAGCAGCTTAGCGACGGGACAGCAGACCGGGGAGCTGTTTTTT.

The V call is TRBV4-2, the J call TRBJ2-3, with 11 bases fitting TRBD2. J gave up 1 base and V 2 bases, and 11 bases lay outside the gene matches. CDR1 is LGHNA, CDR2 YNFKEQ, per germline. The CDR3 sequence is 19 residues long. CDR3 bases: TGTGCCAGCAGCCAAATAGCGGGTAGCGGGGGGGCGGGCACAGATACGCAGTATTTT. It encodes CASSQIAGSGGAGTDTQYF.

V is TRBV7-3 and J is TRBJ2-1; D is perhaps TRBD1 (5 bases). Per germline, CDR1 SGHTA and CDR2 FQGTGA. V shed 2 bases and J shed 8 bases, with 10 bases lying between them. CDR3 length equals 13 residues. The CDR3 is CASSLGQGYEQFF. Here the CDR3 DNA reads TGTGCCAGCAGCTTAGGGCAGGGTTATGAGCAGTTCTTC.

The genes are TRBV7-3 and TRBJ1-1, with TRBD1 identical over 9 bases. This CDR3 is 14 amino acids long. Trimming cost V 2 bases and J 6 bases; bases outside gene matches: 4. The germline gives CDR1 SGHTA, CDR2 FQGTGA. The CDR3 DNA follows: TGTGCCAGCAGCTTACAGGGACAGGGCGCTGAAGCTTTCTTT. Amino acids: CASSLQGQGAEAFF.

V is TRBV29-1 and J is TRBJ2-2, with 13 bases matching TRBD2. The V segment lost 7 bases and the J segment 1 base; nucleotides outside the gene matches: 0. This CDR3 has 14 residues. Germline CDR1 and CDR2: SQVTM and ANQGSEA. CDR3 nucleotide sequence: TGCAGCGGACTAGCGGGGGGGAACACCGGGGAGCTGTTTTTT. Protein product: CSGLAGGNTGELFF.

The gene calls are TRBV19 and TRBJ2-7; D may be TRBD2 (5 bases). Trimming left V 5 bases short and J 3 bases short, with 14 bases between. Germline-derived CDR1 and CDR2 are LNHDA and SQIVND (reference sequence). The CDR3 runs 14 residues. This CDR3 is CASSPRTRHYEQYF. In DNA, the CDR3 is TGTGCCAGTAGTCCGAGGACTCGTCACTACGAGCAGTACTTC.

The chain couples TRBV19 to TRBJ1-2, with 7 bases aligning to TRBD1. The germline gives CDR1 LNHDA, CDR2 SQIVND (reference sequence). The CDR3 sequence is 15 residues long. V was pared by 0 bases and J by 4 bases, with 5 bases of the junction left unmatched. The CDR3 DNA is TGTGCCAGTAGTATAGAGGTCCCAGGGGGCTATGGCTACACCTTC. This codes for CASSIEVPGGYGYTF.

This clone appeared a single time. The gene calls are TRBV2 and TRBJ2-2; 11 bases fit TRBD2. The germline V gene has CDR1 SNHLY and CDR2 FYNNEI. The ends lost 6 bases at V and 1 base at J; junction bases unmatched: 1. This CDR3 comprises 15 residues. CDR3 DNA sequence: TGTGCCAGCAGGGGGACTAGCGGGAACACCGGGGAGCTGTTTTTT. Residues: CASRGTSGNTGELFF.

The chain employs TRBV28 and TRBJ2-7; D is unclear. The CDR3 has 11 residues. The V gene's germline CDR1 is MDHEN and CDR2 SYDVKM. V was pared by 7 bases and J by 3 bases, with 7 bases between. The CDR3 DNA sequence: TGTGCCAGCAACTCGCACTACGAGCAGTACTTC. Its protein is CASNSHYEQYF.